The present entry profiles one TCR beta chain with its context. These data originate in a study of T cell changes during pregnancy in multiple sclerosis. The CDR3 covers 12 residues. Per germline, CDR1 SGDLS and CDR2 YYNGEE. With 2 bases removed from V and 2 bases from J, the gap between germline ends came to 3 bases. Assay used: immunoSEQ multiplex PCR; TCRdb lists only in-frame clones, some missing. The sample has around 63,000 clones; more than 85% are singletons. Specimen: peripheral blood, collected in the third trimester of pregnancy. The TCR comes from a female donor in good health, enrolled as a control in a pregnancy study. The V and J genes are TRBV9 and TRBJ2-3; D ambiguous. The CDR3 DNA sequence: TGTGCCAGCAGCGTCTACACAGATACGCAGTATTTT. This gives the protein CASSVYTDTQYF. Full variable domain (outside the CDR3, taken from reference TRBV9 and TRBJ2-3): DSGVTQTPKHLITATGQRVTLRCSPRSGDLSVYWYQQSLDQGLQFLIQYYNGEERAKGNILERFSAQQFPDLHSELNLSSLELGDSALYFCASSVYTDTQYFGPGTRLTVL.